This is a list of T cell receptor beta chains from one sample in a study of blood T cell repertoires in COVID-19. Generated by immunoSEQ multiplex PCR, the TCRdb table keeps only in-frame clones and is missing some. This sample yields some 26,000 clones, of which about 80% are seen a single time; under 2% belongs to the top ten. Sequencing was done on a sample of peripheral blood. The receptors shown here come from a man aged 80 or over with active or convalescent COVID-19. Both conserved end residues are part of each CDR3. The D gene is left open where the match is weak. Size values are once, few and many counts, or a class for expanded clones, and some rows have none.

D	size	V	J	CDR3	DNA
-	once	TRBV5-6	TRBJ1-5	CASSSTAHNNQPQHF	TGTGCCAGCAGCTCGACAGCGCACAACAATCAGCCCCAGCATTTT
-	-	TRBV5-4	TRBJ2-3	CASSYAVTDTQYF	TGTGCCAGCAGTTACGCGGTTACAGATACGCAGTATTTT
-	-	TRBV7-2	TRBJ2-3	CASSSQGLNLADTQYF	TGTGCCAGCAGCTCCCAAGGACTTAACCTGGCAGATACGCAGTATTTT
-	-	TRBV7-9	TRBJ2-3	CASSLVRADTQYF	TGTGCCAGCAGCTTAGTCCGTGCAGATACGCAGTATTTT
-	-	TRBV5-1	TRBJ2-3	CASSLRADSTDTQYF	TGCGCCAGCAGCTTGCGTGCGGATAGCACAGATACGCAGTATTTT
TRBD2	-	TRBV5-1	TRBJ2-3	CASSPTSGRSTDTQYF	TGCGCCAGCAGCCCTACTAGCGGGAGAAGCACAGATACGCAGTATTTT
TRBD1	-	TRBV12-3/TRBV12-4	TRBJ1-1	CASRPTGGTEAFF	TGTGCCAGCAGGCCCACAGGGGGCACTGAAGCTTTCTTT
TRBD2	-	TRBV7-9	TRBJ2-7	CASSPALAGEHEQYF	TGTGCCAGCAGCCCCGCGCTAGCGGGAGAGCACGAGCAGTACTTC
-	-	TRBV2	TRBJ1-2	CASKPNPGGYTF	TGTGCCAGCAAACCGAATCCGGGGGGCTACACCTTC
-	-	TRBV12-3/TRBV12-4	TRBJ2-2	CASSLSYTGELFF	TGTGCCAGCAGTTTGTCGTACACCGGGGAGCTGTTTTTT
TRBD1	-	TRBV28	TRBJ2-6	CASNQGAGANVLTF	TGTGCCAGCAACCAGGGGGCTGGGGCCAACGTCCTGACTTTC
-	-	TRBV2	TRBJ2-2	CASSGLTGELFF	TGTGCCAGCAGTGGTCTCACCGGGGAGCTGTTTTTT
TRBD1	few	TRBV3-1/TRBV3-2	TRBJ1-5	CASSHTGGREPQHF	TGTGCCAGCAGCCACACAGGGGGCCGCGAGCCCCAGCATTTT
TRBD2	once	TRBV6-2/TRBV6-3	TRBJ2-1	CASSFRLAGVWGNEQFF	TGTGCCAGCAGTTTTCGTCTAGCGGGAGTGTGGGGCAATGAGCAGTTCTTC
TRBD2	-	TRBV4-1	TRBJ2-1	CASSLGAPTSGGSYNEQFF	TGCGCCAGCAGCCTAGGTGCTCCTACTAGCGGGGGTTCCTACAATGAGCAGTTCTTC
-	few	TRBV6-1	TRBJ1-5	CASSEVWGLNQPQHF	TGTGCCAGCAGTGAAGTCTGGGGGCTCAATCAGCCCCAGCATTTT
-	-	TRBV29-1	TRBJ2-5	CSVDWASVFGETQYF	TGCAGCGTTGACTGGGCTAGCGTATTTGGAGAGACCCAGTACTTC
TRBD1	-	TRBV25-1	TRBJ1-4	CASSDSTGQGNEKLFF	TGTGCCAGCAGTGATTCAACGGGACAGGGGAATGAAAAACTGTTTTTT
-	-	TRBV7-9	TRBJ2-1	CATPAGSYNEQFF	TGTGCCACCCCAGCGGGCTCCTACAATGAGCAGTTCTTC
TRBD2	-	TRBV5-1	TRBJ2-3	CASSLAKASGHEYTQYF	TGCGCCAGCAGCTTGGCCAAAGCTAGCGGGCACGAGTATACGCAGTATTTT
TRBD2	-	TRBV28	TRBJ2-7	CASSSTSGGSYEQYF	TGTGCCAGCAGCTCCACTAGCGGGGGCTCCTACGAGCAGTACTTC
TRBD2	-	TRBV11-3	TRBJ2-3	CASTIPTSGGSTDTQYF	TGTGCCAGCACCATTCCCACTAGCGGGGGCAGCACAGATACGCAGTATTTT
-	-	TRBV6-1	TRBJ1-4	CASSEERRDLFEKLFF	TGTGCCAGCAGTGAAGAGCGTCGGGACTTATTTGAAAAACTGTTTTTT
TRBD1	-	TRBV2	TRBJ1-5	CASSDWTGGYQPQHF	TGTGCCAGCAGTGACTGGACAGGGGGATATCAGCCCCAGCATTTT
-	-	TRBV6-5	TRBJ2-7	CASGGAGLGEQYF	TGTGCCAGCGGCGGGGCAGGGCTCGGGGAGCAGTACTTC
TRBD1	-	TRBV6-5	TRBJ2-7	CASSYGSQGAYEQYF	TGTGCCAGCAGTTACGGGTCCCAGGGGGCTTATGAGCAGTACTTC
-	-	TRBV19	TRBJ1-1	CASSKQDRGNTEAFF	TGTGCCAGTAGTAAGCAAGATCGAGGGAACACTGAAGCTTTCTTT
-	-	TRBV3-1/TRBV3-2	TRBJ1-1	CASSQVGQNTEAFF	TGTGCCAGCAGCCAAGTAGGACAGAACACTGAAGCTTTCTTT
-	-	TRBV28	TRBJ1-5	CASRQERQPQHF	TGTGCCAGCAGACAGGAACGCCAGCCCCAGCATTTT
-	-	TRBV6-1	TRBJ2-5	CASSSQTQETQYF	TGTGCCAGCAGTTCACAGACACAAGAGACCCAGTACTTC
TRBD1	-	TRBV27	TRBJ1-5	CASNPRGRKVQPQHF	TGTGCCAGCAACCCCAGGGGGCGAAAAGTTCAGCCCCAGCATTTT
-	-	TRBV6-2/TRBV6-3	TRBJ1-2	CASSYSGASGLYGYTF	TGTGCCAGCAGTTACTCGGGGGCCTCCGGTCTTTATGGCTACACCTTC
-	-	TRBV5-1	TRBJ2-3	CASRSVAPPDTQYF	TGCGCCAGCAGATCCGTAGCGCCTCCAGATACGCAGTATTTT
-	-	TRBV14	TRBJ2-7	CASSQDLASYEQYF	TGTGCCAGCAGCCAAGATCTAGCCTCCTACGAGCAGTACTTC
-	-	TRBV3-1/TRBV3-2	TRBJ1-6	CASSSGEWPLHF	TGTGCCAGCAGCTCAGGGGAGTGGCCCCTCCACTTT
TRBD2	-	TRBV27	TRBJ2-2	CASSLNGLANTGELFF	TGTGCCAGCAGTTTAAACGGACTAGCGAACACCGGGGAGCTGTTTTTT
-	few	TRBV27	TRBJ2-7	CASSLAGGYEQYF	TGTGCCAGCAGTTTGGCAGGGGGGTACGAGCAGTACTTC
-	few	TRBV6-2/TRBV6-3	TRBJ1-5	CASSYHWLRRAYQPQHF	TGTGCCAGCAGTTACCACTGGCTGAGGAGGGCCTATCAGCCCCAGCATTTT
TRBD1	-	TRBV19	TRBJ2-2	CASTVQGVGGGTGELFF	TGTGCCAGTACTGTACAGGGGGTCGGTGGCGGCACCGGGGAGCTGTTTTTT
TRBD2	-	TRBV9	TRBJ2-1	CASSSRGAGGAAGGEQFF	TGTGCCAGCAGCTCCAGGGGAGCGGGAGGTGCAGCAGGAGGTGAGCAGTTCTTC
-	-	TRBV6-5	TRBJ1-5	CASSYSPEDQPQHF	TGTGCCAGCAGTTACTCGCCAGAGGATCAGCCCCAGCATTTT
-	few	TRBV6-5	TRBJ2-6	CACTGSGANVLTF	TGTGCCTGCACAGGGTCTGGGGCCAACGTCCTGACTTTC
-	-	TRBV12-3/TRBV12-4	TRBJ2-7	CASSLGGRSEQYF	TGTGCCAGCAGTTTGGGTGGGAGAAGCGAGCAGTACTTC
TRBD1	-	TRBV7-8	TRBJ2-7	CASSQDRERTYEQYF	TGTGCCAGCAGCCAGGACAGGGAAAGGACCTACGAGCAGTACTTC
-	-	TRBV29-1	TRBJ2-7	CSVRESWEQYF	TGCAGCGTCCGGGAGTCGTGGGAGCAGTACTTC
-	-	TRBV6-5	TRBJ2-1	CASSRPGTGYNEQFF	TGTGCCAGCAGTAGGCCCGGGACTGGTTACAATGAGCAGTTCTTC